This T cell receptor (beta chain) was identified during a study of T-cell memory formation after mild COVID-19. This clonotype was counted only a few times. Its antigen is currently unknown. Regarding the study as a whole: Day 15 to 85 contracting clones showed balanced CD4/CD8; later expanders leaned CD4+. Those CD4+ clones that contracted were mainly in CM and EM (CD8+ ones in EMRA).

TCRdb re-derived calls from the 5' RACE reads in MiXCR, one entry per CDR3 protein. The sample has hundreds of thousands of distinct CDR3 sequences, 20% seen once; the top ten hold approximately 12%. Germline V gene lookup returns CDR1 DFQATT and CDR2 SNEGSKA (reference sequence). Trimming left V 6 bases short and J 10 bases short, with 19 bases between. CDR3 size: 13 residues. The source is an adult woman who had mild COVID-19 (a few samples of this study predate the infection). Cell type and time point are not known. The specimen sequenced was PBMCs or a T cell subset sorted from them (not recorded which). V gene TRBV20-1 combines with J gene TRBJ2-1; D may match TRBD1 or TRBD2 (5 bases each). The CDR3 sequence is CSARDLAGKEQFF. CDR3 bases: TGCAGTGCCCGGGACCTCGCCGGTAAGGAGCAGTTCTTC.